One and the same sample provided the 9 T cell receptor beta chains below, sequenced in a study of blood T cell repertoires in COVID-19. Only in-frame clones appear in the TCRdb table, and some are missing; sequencing was by immunoSEQ multiplex PCR. The profile shows under 250,000 clones, roughly 80% of them singletons. Sequencing was done on a sample of PBMCs or T cells enriched from blood (not recorded which). These TCRs come from a woman aged 35 to 49 with acute COVID-19.

The V call is TRBV24-1, the J call TRBJ1-4; 9 bases line up with TRBD1. J gave up 8 bases and V 3 bases, and 6 bases lay outside the gene matches. CDR3 length: 15 amino acids. Germline CDR1 is KGHDR and CDR2 is SFDVKD. This CDR3 reads CATSDRDREREKLFF. In DNA, the CDR3 is TGTGCCACCAGTGATCGGGACAGGGAACGCGAAAAACTGTTTTTT.

The V call is TRBV6-1, the J call TRBJ2-5; 12 bases are shared with TRBD1. The CDR3 has 14 amino acids. The junction had 4 bases not matched to a gene; V was cut back by 6 bases and J by 5 bases. Germline CDR1 is MNHNS and CDR2 is SASEGT. The CDR3 coding sequence is TGTGCCAGCAGGGGACAGGGGGCCGTGGAGACCCAGTACTTC. Translated: CASRGQGAVETQYF.

The chain employs TRBV3-1 (or the pseudogene TRBV3-2) and TRBJ2-1; TRBD2 aligns across 9 bases. The CDR3 sequence is 15 residues long. With V trimmed by 1 base and J by 10 bases, 8 bases remained unmatched. Germline V CDR1 and CDR2: LGHDT, YNNKEL (reference sequence). This chain's CDR3 is CASSQGAGGPKEQFF. Written as DNA, the CDR3 is TGTGCCAGCAGCCAAGGGGCGGGAGGGCCGAAAGAGCAGTTCTTC.

This rearrangement joins TRBV11-2 to TRBJ2-6; the D is unclear. In germline, CDR1 is SGHAT, CDR2 FQNNGV. Trimming shortened V by 2 bases and J by 0 bases, and 11 bases separated the two germline ends. The CDR3 consists of 17 residues. CDR3 protein: CASSLNWAASGANVLTF. Written as DNA, the CDR3 is TGTGCCAGCAGCTTAAACTGGGCAGCCTCTGGGGCCAACGTCCTGACTTTC.

CDR3 bases: TGTGCCAGTAGTATAGCTGAGTATCAGCCCCAGCATTTT. Translation gives CASSIAEYQPQHF. The chain carries TRBV19 and TRBJ1-5; D gene unclear. The CDR3 contains 13 residues. Germline V gene sequence: CDR1 LNHDA, CDR2 SQIVND (reference sequence). V was trimmed by 1 base and J by 5 bases, leaving 6 bases between them.

The chain recombines TRBV28 with TRBJ1-2; TRBD1 might be the D (6 bases). There are 13 residues in the CDR3. V was shortened by 5 bases and J by 4 bases, with 11 bases between the two germline ends. Germline CDR1 reads MDHEN; CDR2 reads SYDVKM. The DNA of the CDR3 is TGTGCCAGCAGTACCCTGGACAGCTATGGCTACACCTTC. Translated: CASSTLDSYGYTF.

The rearrangement links TRBV11-2 to TRBJ2-7; the D gene is possibly TRBD2 (5 bases). Trimming took off 5 bases at V and 1 base at J, with 27 bases between the two ends. Per the germline V gene, CDR1 is SGHAT and CDR2 is FQNNGV. This CDR3 comprises 19 residues. As DNA, the CDR3 is TGTGCCAGCAGCCCAATTATGACTCGTAGTGTGACGGGGTCCTACGAGCAGTACTTC. Amino acids: CASSPIMTRSVTGSYEQYF.

The rearrangement joins TRBV11-3 to TRBJ2-1; 13 bases are a match to TRBD2. V lost 5 bases to trimming and J lost 5 bases; unmatched junction nucleotides: 6. The CDR3 totals 16 residues. CDR1 and CDR2 (germline): SGHNT, YENEEA. The CDR3 reads CASSPTSGGGNNEQFF. CDR3 sequence (DNA): TGTGCCAGCAGCCCAACTAGCGGGGGGGGAAACAATGAGCAGTTCTTC. Filled out from reference TRBV11-3 and TRBJ2-1, the complete variable domain reads EAGVVQSPRYKIIEKKQPVAFWCNPISGHNTLYWYLQNLGQGPELLIRYENEEAVDDSQLPKDRFSAERLKGVDSTLKIQPAELGDSAVYLCASSPTSGGGNNEQFFGPGTRLTVL.

This clone has only a few counts. The chain links TRBV19 to TRBJ2-7, with a possible D match to TRBD1 (8 bases). V was cut by 5 bases and J by 1 base, with 15 bases left in between. The V gene's germline CDR1 is LNHDA and CDR2 SQIVND (reference sequence). The CDR3 runs to 15 residues. CDR3 loop: CASSLGGTGSYEQYF. The CDR3 nucleotides are TGTGCCAGTAGTCTGGGAGGGACAGGATCCTACGAGCAGTACTTC.